These T cell receptor beta chains were read from a single sample in a study of CD8+CD57+ T cells in acquired aplastic anemia. TCRdb processed the reads anew with MiXCR; each CDR3 protein has one entry. The table has 250,000 to 300,000 distinct CDR3 sequences, 45% to 70% seen once. Sequencing input: sorted CD4+, CD8+, or CD8+CD57+ T cells (not recorded which) from PBMCs. The source is a human donor with severe aplastic anemia or a healthy control (not recorded which). CDR3s include the opening cysteine and the closing phenylalanine or tryptophan. Each record gives: clone size, V gene, D gene, J gene, CDR3 protein, CDR3 DNA. D genes are given only for firm matches. Not all rows give a size; the values are once, few, many and, for expanded clones, a class.

few,TRBV24-1,TRBD1,TRBJ2-3,CATSDPGQATDTQYF,TGTGCCACCAGTGACCCGGGACAGGCGACAGATACGCAGTATTTT
few,TRBV20-1,NA,TRBJ1-1,CSASRGSNTEAFF,TGCAGTGCTTCCCGGGGCAGCAACACTGAAGCTTTCTTT
NA,TRBV7-8,TRBD2,TRBJ2-5,CASSLTRTTMGLAGGETQYF,TGTGCCAGCAGCTTAACTCGTACGACTATGGGACTAGCGGGAGGAGAGACCCAGTACTTC
many,TRBV6-1,NA,TRBJ2-1,CASIQAINEQFF,TGTGCCAGCATCCAAGCAATCAATGAGCAGTTCTTC
NA,TRBV11-2,NA,TRBJ2-1,CASSGWDEQFF,TGTGCCAGCAGTGGGTGGGATGAGCAGTTCTTC
NA,TRBV11-2,TRBD1,TRBJ2-5,CASSSQGAGTQYF,TGTGCCAGCAGTTCCCAGGGGGCAGGGACCCAGTACTTC
NA,TRBV7-8,TRBD2,TRBJ2-2,CASSLALPLAGVRAGELFF,TGTGCCAGCAGCTTAGCCCTGCCTCTAGCGGGAGTTCGCGCCGGGGAGCTGTTTTTT
NA,TRBV2,TRBD1,TRBJ2-3,CASSYRDRGNTDTQYF,TGTGCCAGCAGTTACCGGGACAGAGGTAACACAGATACGCAGTATTTT
few,TRBV9,TRBD2,TRBJ2-7,CASSTPGLVGQYF,TGTGCCAGCAGCACCCCCGGACTAGTAGGGCAGTACTTC
many,TRBV4-1,NA,TRBJ1-6,CASSQDLVIGRPSGSPLHF,TGCGCCAGCAGCCAAGATCTGGTTATTGGACGGCCCTCGGGTTCACCCCTCCACTTT
NA,TRBV12-3/TRBV12-4,TRBD1,TRBJ1-2,CAGSRQGSYGYTF,TGTGCCGGCAGTCGACAGGGTAGCTATGGCTACACCTTC
NA,TRBV10-3,TRBD1,TRBJ2-7,CAISESGQLIYEQYF,TGTGCCATCAGTGAGTCGGGACAGCTAATCTACGAGCAATACTTC
NA,TRBV12-3/TRBV12-4,NA,TRBJ2-3,CASSFDGRTDTQYF,TGTGCCAGCAGTTTCGACGGACGCACAGATACGCAGTATTTT
NA,TRBV10-1,TRBD2,TRBJ2-1,CASNARGGAGADEQFF,TGTGCCAGCAACGCTCGCGGGGGTGCGGGAGCAGATGAGCAGTTCTTC